These 3 T cell receptor beta chains share one sample of origin, sequenced in a study of blood T cells in healthy people across ages. A J-beta primer mix and a sample-barcoded 5' primer were used in a second PCR of roughly 6 to 12 cycles. TCRdb itself ran the 5' RACE reads through MiXCR, one entry per CDR3 protein. Of hundreds of thousands of distinct CDR3 sequences listed, 20% to 25% are singletons. The sequenced sample was blood. The receptors here all came from a man aged 70 or older in good health.

The chain uses TRBV5-1 and TRBJ1-4, with unresolved D. Trimming stripped 9 bases from V and 5 bases from J, with 14 bases between. The CDR3 has 13 amino acids. The germline V gene has CDR1 SGHRS and CDR2 YFSETQ. CDR3 in amino acids: CANRFGSNEKLFF. The CDR3 DNA reads as TGCGCCAACCGTTTTGGGTCGAATGAAAAACTGTTTTTT.

Comments on this clonotype: One junction end does not reproduce the germline sequence, and a read error may be involved. This chain connects TRBV28 to TRBJ1-2, with no clear D. The CDR3 is 13 residues long. Germline V gene lookup returns CDR1 MDHEN and CDR2 SYDVKM. CDR3 sequence (DNA): TGTGCCAGCAGTTTGTGGCGTAACTATGGTTACACCTTC. This translates into CASSLWRNYGYTF.

This clonotype was seen only a few times. This chain connects TRBV10-3 to TRBJ2-2; 10 bases are a match to TRBD2. The CDR3 runs to 15 residues. The germline gives CDR1 ENHRY, CDR2 SYGVKD. V dropped 6 bases and J dropped 4; count of bases not matched to a gene: 5. The CDR3 DNA is TGTGCCATCAGGCCTAGCGGGAGCCCCACCGGGGAGCTGTTTTTT. Translated, it gives CAIRPSGSPTGELFF.